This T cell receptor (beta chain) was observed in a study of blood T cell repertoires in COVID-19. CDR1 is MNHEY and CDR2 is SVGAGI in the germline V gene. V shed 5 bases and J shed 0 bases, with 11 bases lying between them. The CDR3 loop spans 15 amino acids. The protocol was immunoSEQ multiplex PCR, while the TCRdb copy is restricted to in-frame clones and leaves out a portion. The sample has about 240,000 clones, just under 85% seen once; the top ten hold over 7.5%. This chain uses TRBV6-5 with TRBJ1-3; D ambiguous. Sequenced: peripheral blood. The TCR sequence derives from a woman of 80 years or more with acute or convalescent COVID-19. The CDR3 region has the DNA TGTGCCAGCAGTAGAGACATAGTCTCTGGAAACACCATATATTTT. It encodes CASSRDIVSGNTIYF.